This T cell receptor (beta chain) was captured in a study of radiotherapy plus CTLA-4 blockade in lung cancer. For the study at large: In around 17% of patients, objective responses were seen; 31% had disease control. Study findings and constraints: Researchers report tumor-derived TCR clones expanding in blood after radiotherapy plus ipilimumab. Best predicting response, reportedly, were early blood T cell clone dynamics, with interferon-beta.

CTLA-4 blockade with ipilimumab, together with focal radiation, was given to patients with chemo-refractory metastatic non-small-cell lung cancer. This CDR3 region has 13 residues. J lost 9 bases, V lost 2 bases, and 5 bases had no gene match. Germline assignment: CDR1 SQVTM and CDR2 ANQGSEA. As concerns this clone: Its matching antigen is unknown.

Only in-frame clones appear in the TCRdb table, and some are missing; sequencing was by immunoSEQ multiplex PCR. Of around 99,000 clones in the sample, around nine tenths are singletons; the top ten hold approximately 4.9%. The rearrangement links TRBV29-1 to TRBJ2-1; 9 bases are a match to TRBD2. Here the sequenced sample was peripheral blood, taken from a patient treated with radiotherapy plus ipilimumab. The receptor was isolated from a human donor with non-small cell lung cancer that progressed on radiotherapy plus ipilimumab. This CDR3 reads CSVETLAGTEQFF. CDR3 coding DNA: TGCAGCGTTGAAACCCTAGCGGGAACTGAGCAGTTCTTC.